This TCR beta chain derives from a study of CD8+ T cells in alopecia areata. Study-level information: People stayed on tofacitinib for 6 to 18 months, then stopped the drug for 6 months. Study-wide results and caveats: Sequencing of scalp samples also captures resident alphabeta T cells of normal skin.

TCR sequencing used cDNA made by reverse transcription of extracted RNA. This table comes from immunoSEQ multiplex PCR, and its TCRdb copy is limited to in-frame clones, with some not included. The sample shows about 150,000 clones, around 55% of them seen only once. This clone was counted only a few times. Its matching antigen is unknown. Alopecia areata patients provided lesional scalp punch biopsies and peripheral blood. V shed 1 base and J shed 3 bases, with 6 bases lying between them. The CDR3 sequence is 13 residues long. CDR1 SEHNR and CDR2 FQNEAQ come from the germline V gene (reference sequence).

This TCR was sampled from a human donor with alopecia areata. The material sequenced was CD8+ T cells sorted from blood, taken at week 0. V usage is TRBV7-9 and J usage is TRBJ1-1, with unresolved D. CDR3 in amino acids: CASSLGSYTEAFF. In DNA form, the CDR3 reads TGTGCCAGCAGCTTAGGGTCGTACACTGAAGCTTTCTTT.